This entry lists 22 T cell receptor beta chains sequenced from one sample in a study of T cell repertoires in cytomegalovirus infection (dated 2019 in TCRdb). Explained via the paper, the treatment or condition label denotes: in vitro stimulation with specific CMV peptide epitopes to enrich CMV-specific T cells. Their recognized antigens are unknown. The sequencing machine was an Illumina HiSeq 1500. TCRdb itself trimmed the public reads at Q25 with fastp, ran MiXCR and retained productive beta chains. Here each entry gathers all rows of one CDR3 protein and keeps the most common genes and DNA. This sample holds 570,000 or so distinct CDR3 sequences; just under 40% were observed only once. The ten largest clonotypes hold about 46% of the sample. The source was cultured PBMCs, collected from culture after CMV antigen stimulation. The receptors shown here come from a human donor in good health (CMV status not recorded). Some clones in this sample may be carry-over from other donors' samples.

The rearrangement joins TRBV12-3 or TRBV12-4 to TRBJ2-5; either TRBD1 or TRBD2 may fit D (6 bases each). The CDR3 loop spans 15 amino acids. Deletions cut 2 bases from V and 4 bases from J, with 14 bases between. The DNA for the CDR3 is TGTGCCAGCAGTTTAAAACGGGGGCTGGGAGAGACCCAGTACTTC. This codes for CASSLKRGLGETQYF.

The chain employs TRBV11-2 and TRBJ2-7, with D possibly being TRBD2 (5 bases). The CDR3 is 16 residues long. The germline V gene has CDR1 SGHAT and CDR2 FQNNGV. Trimming stripped 2 bases from V and 0 bases from J, with 14 bases between. CDR3: CASSLRSRGFSYEQYF. The CDR3 DNA reads TGTGCCAGCAGCTTACGGTCTAGAGGGTTCTCCTACGAGCAGTACTTC.

DNA of the CDR3: TGTGCCAGCAGCTTCCTAGGCGGGGTACGGAATCAGCCCCAGCATTTT. It encodes CASSFLGGVRNQPQHF. The rearrangement uses TRBV7-2 and TRBJ1-5; D unclear. Trimming stripped 3 bases from V and 4 bases from J, with 16 bases between. Germline CDR1 and CDR2: SGHTA and FQGNSA. The CDR3 covers 16 residues.

This clonotype occurred a few times. The V and J genes are TRBV7-2 and TRBJ2-2; the D is unclear. V was cut by 1 base and J by 6 bases, with 6 bases left in between. Per the germline V gene, CDR1 is SGHTA and CDR2 is FQGNSA. The CDR3 extends over 13 amino acids. The CDR3: CASSLVASGELFF. CDR3 bases: TGTGCCAGCAGCTTAGTTGCCTCCGGGGAGCTGTTTTTT.

The genes are TRBV30 and TRBJ1-5; D remains ambiguous. The CDR3 runs to 13 residues. CDR1 is GTSNPN and CDR2 is SVGIG in the germline V gene (reference sequence). Trimming took 3 bases from V and 4 from J, leaving 10 bases between them. The CDR3 sequence: CAWRQSGNQPQHF. DNA for the CDR3: TGTGCCTGGAGGCAGAGTGGGAATCAGCCCCAGCATTTT. The full variable domain, with the rest looked up from reference TRBV30 and TRBJ1-5, is SQTIHQWPATLVQPVGSPLSLECTVEGTSNPNLYWYRQAAGRGLQLLFYSVGIGQISSEVPQNLSASRPQDRQFILSSKKLLLSDSGFYLCAWRQSGNQPQHFGDGTRLSIL.

A few counts support this clonotype. The CDR3 loop is CASSYNRDWRDQPQHF. Here the CDR3 DNA reads TGTGCCAGCAGTTACAACCGGGACTGGCGGGATCAGCCCCAGCATTTT. The chain links TRBV12-3 or TRBV12-4 to TRBJ1-5, with a possible D match to TRBD1 (5 bases). The CDR3 consists of 16 residues. V was trimmed by 4 bases and J by 5 bases, leaving 18 bases between them.

This clonotype was seen only a few times. This chain uses TRBV7-8 with TRBJ2-1; tentatively, D is TRBD2 (5 bases). With 6 bases removed from V and 8 bases from J, the gap between germline ends came to 14 bases. Germline CDR1 is SGHVS and CDR2 is FQNEAQ. This CDR3 is built from 13 residues. CDR3 amino acids: CASRRGLGDEQFF. CDR3 in DNA: TGTGCCAGCAGAAGAGGGCTTGGGGATGAGCAGTTCTTC.

In this sample, this clonotype turned up many times. The rearrangement links TRBV7-2 to TRBJ2-5; D tentatively fits TRBD1 or TRBD2 (6 bases each). Trimming took off 1 base at V and 2 bases at J, with 14 bases between the two ends. Looked up from germline, CDR1 is SGHTA and CDR2 is FQGNSA. The CDR3 sequence is 16 residues long. CDR3 DNA: TGTGCCAGCAGCTTAGTCGGGGGCCGGGGGCAAGAGACCCAGTACTTC. This translates into CASSLVGGRGQETQYF.

This clonotype has only a few counts. This chain connects TRBV28 to TRBJ1-4, with D possibly matching TRBD1 (5 bases). Germline CDR1 is MDHEN and CDR2 is SYDVKM. V lost 4 bases, J lost 8 bases, and 14 bases lay in between. This CDR3 contains 14 residues. This CDR3 is CASSYPERGEKLFF. The CDR3 coding sequence is TGTGCCAGCAGTTACCCCGAACGGGGGGAAAAACTGTTTTTT. The full variable domain, with the rest looked up from reference TRBV28 and TRBJ1-4, is DVKVTQSSRYLVKRTGEKVFLECVQDMDHENMFWYRQDPGLGLRLIYFSYDVKMKEKGDIPEGYSVSREKKERFSLILESASTNQTSMYLCASSYPERGEKLFFGSGTQLSVL.

The CDR3 spells CASSIERPGDQPQHF. DNA for the CDR3: TGTGCCAGTAGTATAGAACGGCCAGGGGATCAGCCCCAGCATTTT. The chain combines TRBV19 with TRBJ1-5; D possibly corresponds to TRBD1 (6 bases). This CDR3 is 15 amino acids long. Trimming stripped 0 bases from V and 5 bases from J, with 11 bases between. From germline, CDR1 is LNHDA and CDR2 SQIVND (reference sequence).

V usage is TRBV7-9 and J usage is TRBJ2-1; D remains ambiguous. CDR1 is SEHNR, CDR2 FQNEAQ, per germline (reference sequence). The germline V and J ends were trimmed by 5 bases and 10 bases, with 15 bases remaining between them. The CDR3 spans 13 residues. CDR3 in amino acids: CASSQGPPGEQFF. The CDR3, as DNA: TGTGCCAGCAGCCAAGGACCGCCTGGGGAGCAGTTCTTC. Supplemented by reference TRBV7-9 and TRBJ2-1, the full variable domain reads DTGVSQNPRHKITKRGQNVTFRCDPISEHNRLYWYRQTLGQGPEFLTYFQNEAQLEKSRLLSDRFSAERPKGSFSTLEIQRTEQGDSAMYLCASSQGPPGEQFFGPGTRLTVL.

This clonotype was picked up one time. V usage is TRBV12-3 or TRBV12-4 and J usage is TRBJ2-3; D gene unclear. Trimming took off 2 bases at V and 5 bases at J, with 5 bases between the two ends. The CDR3 runs 12 residues. This CDR3 is CASSLIEDTQYF. The CDR3 DNA reads TGTGCCAGCAGTTTAATAGAAGATACGCAGTATTTT.

This rearrangement joins TRBV18 to TRBJ2-2, with TRBD2 as a possible D gene (5 bases). V shed 1 base and J shed 1 base, with 10 bases lying between them. CDR1 and CDR2 from the germline V gene are KGHSH and LQKENI. CDR3 length: 16 residues. The CDR3 sequence: CASSPRGAVNTGELFF. As DNA, the CDR3 is TGTGCCAGCTCACCACGGGGAGCCGTGAACACCGGGGAGCTGTTTTTT.

The chain employs TRBV7-2 and TRBJ2-5; 7 positions match TRBD2. V shed 4 bases, J shed 3 bases, and the junction held 11 bases outside the gene matches. Germline lookup yields CDR1 SGHTA and CDR2 FQGNSA. The CDR3 spans 16 residues. The CDR3 here is CASSSPPGRSKETQYF. In DNA, the CDR3 is TGTGCCAGCAGCTCCCCCCCCGGGAGGTCGAAAGAGACCCAGTACTTC. The full variable domain, completed using reference TRBV7-2 and TRBJ2-5, is GAGVSQSPSNKVTEKGKDVELRCDPISGHTALYWYRQSLGQGLEFLIYFQGNSAPDKSGLPSDRFSAERTGGSVSTLTIQRTQQEDSAVYLCASSSPPGRSKETQYFGPGTRLLVL.

The V gene is TRBV19, the J gene TRBJ2-1; 11 bases are a match to TRBD1. CDR1 and CDR2 (germline): LNHDA, SQIVND (reference sequence). V was pared by 5 bases and J by 9 bases, with 9 bases of the junction left unmatched. CDR3 size: 15 residues. DNA of the CDR3: TGTGCCAGTAGTGCCGGGACAGGGGGGATTGCTGAGCAGTTCTTC. Protein sequence: CASSAGTGGIAEQFF.

This sequence joins TRBV6-2 or TRBV6-3 and TRBJ2-7, with D uncertain. CDR1 and CDR2 from the germline V gene are MNHEY and SVGEGT. Trimming removed 2 bases at V and 2 bases at J, with 7 bases between. This CDR3 spans 13 amino acids. CDR3 residues: CASSYPKTYEQYF. Here the CDR3 DNA reads TGTGCCAGCAGTTACCCCAAAACCTACGAGCAGTACTTC.

This clonotype was counted between two and nine times. This chain joins TRBV7-2 and TRBJ2-1; D not certain. V dropped 3 bases and J dropped 5 bases, with 14 bases sitting between them. Germline loops: CDR1 SGHTA, CDR2 FQGNSA. The length of the CDR3 is 15 residues. CDR3 amino acids: CASSFGAAVNNEQFF. In DNA, the CDR3 is TGTGCCAGCAGCTTCGGTGCCGCAGTCAACAATGAGCAGTTCTTC.

The chain recombines TRBV4-2 with TRBJ2-1; 9 bases are shared with TRBD2. V dropped 1 base and J dropped 8; count of bases not matched to a gene: 9. CDR3 length equals 16 residues. Germline V lookup: CDR1 LGHNA, CDR2 YNFKEQ. CDR3 bases: TGTGCCAGCAGCCAAGTCCGGGCTAGCGGGACGGATGAGCAGTTCTTC. It specifies CASSQVRASGTDEQFF.

This clonotype was observed a handful of times. V usage is TRBV7-6 and J usage is TRBJ2-3; TRBD1 might be the D (5 bases). Looked up from germline, CDR1 is SGHVS and CDR2 is FNYEAQ. The CDR3 totals 17 residues. V lost 2 bases and J 2 bases, leaving 17 bases between the germline ends. This CDR3 reads CASSLSPGRTLTDTQYF. The CDR3 nucleotides are TGTGCCAGCAGCTTATCCCCAGGGCGTACCCTCACAGATACGCAGTATTTT.

V gene TRBV7-2 combines with J gene TRBJ2-3, with D possibly being TRBD1 (6 bases). The V and J ends lost 2 bases and 2 bases respectively, with 8 bases between them. Germline CDR1 and CDR2: SGHTA and FQGNSA. This CDR3 comprises 14 residues. CDR3 sequence (DNA): TGTGCCAGCAGCTTATACAGGGACACAGATACGCAGTATTTT. Protein product: CASSLYRDTDTQYF.

The chain links TRBV5-6 to TRBJ2-5; D remains ambiguous. Germline V CDR1 and CDR2: SGHDT, YYEEEE. CDR3 length: 11 amino acids. V gave up 8 bases and J gave up 5 bases, with 10 bases separating them. The CDR3 reads CASHKGETQYF. In DNA form, the CDR3 reads TGTGCCAGTCACAAAGGGGAGACCCAGTACTTC.

The chain joins TRBV10-3 to TRBJ2-1; possible D gene TRBD2, 6 bases. Germline values: CDR1 ENHRY, CDR2 SYGVKD. The CDR3 runs to 13 residues. V was pared by 0 bases and J by 9 bases, with 9 bases between. The CDR3 loop reads CAISESRRGEQFF. CDR3 DNA sequence: TGTGCCATCAGTGAGTCACGGCGGGGTGAGCAGTTCTTC.